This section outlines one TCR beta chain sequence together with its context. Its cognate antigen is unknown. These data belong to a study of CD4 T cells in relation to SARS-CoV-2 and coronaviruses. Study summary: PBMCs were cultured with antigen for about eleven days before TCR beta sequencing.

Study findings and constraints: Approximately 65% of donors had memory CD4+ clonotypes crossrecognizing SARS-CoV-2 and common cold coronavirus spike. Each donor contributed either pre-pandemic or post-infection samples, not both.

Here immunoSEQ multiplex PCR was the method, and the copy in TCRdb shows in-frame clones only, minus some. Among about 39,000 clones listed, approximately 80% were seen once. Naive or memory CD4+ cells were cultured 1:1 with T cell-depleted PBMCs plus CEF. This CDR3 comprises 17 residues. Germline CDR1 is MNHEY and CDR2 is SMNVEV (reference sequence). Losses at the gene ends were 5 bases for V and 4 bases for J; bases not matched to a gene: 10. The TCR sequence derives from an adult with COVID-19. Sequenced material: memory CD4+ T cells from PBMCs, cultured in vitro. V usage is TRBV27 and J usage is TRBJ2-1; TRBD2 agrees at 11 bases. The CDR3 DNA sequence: TGTGCCAGCAGTCCGAAACCCACTAGCGGGAGATACAATGAGCAGTTCTTC. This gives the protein CASSPKPTSGRYNEQFF.